The 18 T cell receptor beta chains listed next were all sequenced from one sample in a study of T cell clonotyping in hematopoietic cell transplantation. Some clones are missing from TCRdb's copy, which holds only in-frame ones; the method was immunoSEQ multiplex PCR. The table has approximately 39,000 clones, 85% to 95% seen once; the top ten hold around 1.6%. Time point: recipient sample about 28 days before transplant, after cytoreduction. This specimen was peripheral blood mononuclear cells, taken before stem cell transplant. These receptors were collected from a man in his forties with chronic myeloid leukemia. Some clones in this sample may be carry-over from other donors' samples.

The CDR3 region is CASSYSGLQNTEAFF. CDR3 nucleotide sequence: TGTGCCAGCAGTTACTCGGGACTTCAGAACACTGAAGCTTTCTTT. The chain is built from TRBV6-5 and TRBJ1-1; TRBD1 might be the D (5 bases). Trimming cost V 0 bases and J 1 base, with 9 bases left between them. Germline-derived CDR1 and CDR2 are MNHEY and SVGAGI. The CDR3 runs to 15 residues.

The chain is built from TRBV19 and TRBJ2-3; D is unresolved. Per germline, CDR1 LNHDA and CDR2 SQIVND (reference sequence). The CDR3 runs 13 residues. Trimming left V 7 bases short and J 2 bases short, with 10 bases between. DNA of the CDR3: TGTGCCAGTATCTCGGGCCCCACAGATACGCAGTATTTT. Its protein product is CASISGPTDTQYF.

CDR3 region: CASPRIGTGAGEQYF. In nucleotides, the CDR3 is TGTGCCAGTCCAAGGATCGGGACAGGGGCCGGGGAGCAGTACTTC. V is TRBV9 and J is TRBJ2-7, with 10 positions matching TRBD1. V lost 8 bases and J lost 7; bases outside the gene matches: 15. This CDR3 is 15 amino acids long. Germline V lookup: CDR1 SGDLS, CDR2 YYNGEE.

The gene calls are TRBV5-6 and TRBJ1-2; perhaps TRBD1 as D (5 bases). The V gene lost 0 bases and the J gene lost 7 bases, with 13 bases spanning the gap. Germline values: CDR1 SGHDT, CDR2 YYEEEE. This CDR3 region has 14 residues. In DNA, the CDR3 is TGTGCCAGCAGCTTGGGGGATTGGAGGGGTGGCTACACCTTC. This sequence encodes CASSLGDWRGGYTF. The complete variable domain, with remaining parts taken from reference TRBV5-6 and TRBJ1-2, reads DAGVTQSPTHLIKTRGQQVTLRCSPKSGHDTVSWYQQALGQGPQFIFQYYEEEERQRGNFPDRFSGHQFPNYSSELNVNALLLGDSALYLCASSLGDWRGGYTFGSGTRLTVV.

This rearrangement joins TRBV10-3 to TRBJ1-5; the match to TRBD1 covers 7 bases. The CDR3 runs 14 residues. The ends lost 5 bases at V and 3 bases at J; junction bases unmatched: 4. CDR1 and CDR2 (germline): ENHRY, SYGVKD. The CDR3 loop reads CAISTGDNNQPQHF. As DNA, the CDR3 is TGTGCCATCAGTACAGGGGACAACAATCAGCCCCAGCATTTT.

V usage is TRBV19 and J usage is TRBJ2-1; TRBD2 agrees at 8 bases. Looked up from germline, CDR1 is LNHDA and CDR2 is SQIVND (reference sequence). V trimming: 3 bases; J trimming: 6 bases; junction bases outside the gene matches: 7. The CDR3 consists of 15 residues. CDR3 DNA: TGTGCCAGTAGTATGTCGGGGGGGCCGGTCAATGAGCAGTTCTTC. This gives the protein CASSMSGGPVNEQFF. Together with reference TRBV19 and TRBJ2-1, the CDR3 gives the full variable domain: DGGITQSPKYLFRKEGQNVTLSCEQNLNHDAMYWYRQDPGQGLRLIYYSQIVNDFQKGDIAEGYSVSREKKESFPLTVTSAQKNPTAFYLCASSMSGGPVNEQFFGPGTRLTVL.

CDR3 residues: CASSQAPGQGGTGYGYTF. The CDR3 nucleotides read TGCGCCAGCAGCCAAGCCCCGGGACAGGGGGGAACGGGCTATGGCTACACCTTC. The chain joins TRBV4-3 to TRBJ1-2; 11 bases are a match to TRBD1. Germline CDR1 and CDR2: LGHNA and YSLEER. V dropped 1 base and J dropped 4; count of bases not matched to a gene: 11. This CDR3 comprises 18 residues.

The CDR3 sequence is CASSLGGEETQYF. CDR3 coding DNA: TGTGCCAGCTCACTCGGCGGCGAAGAGACCCAGTACTTC. The chain is built from TRBV18 and TRBJ2-5; D unclear. There are 13 residues in the CDR3. V was trimmed by 4 bases and J by 3 bases, leaving 9 bases between them. Germline V gene lookup returns CDR1 KGHSH and CDR2 LQKENI.

This clone came up once. The chain joins TRBV6-5 to TRBJ1-1, with D maybe TRBD1 (5 bases). Germline V gene sequence: CDR1 MNHEY, CDR2 SVGAGI. V lost 4 bases, J lost 0 bases, and 12 bases lay in between. CDR3 size: 15 residues. CDR3 nucleotide sequence: TGTGCCAGCAGTTGGGGCAGGGCCATGAACACTGAAGCTTTCTTT. Residues: CASSWGRAMNTEAFF.

V usage is TRBV11-2 and J usage is TRBJ2-2; a possible D gene is TRBD2 (5 bases). With 5 bases removed from V and 6 bases from J, the gap between germline ends came to 19 bases. The germline CDR1 and CDR2 sequences are SGHAT and FQNNGV. CDR3 length equals 16 residues. CDR3 DNA sequence: TGTGCCAGCAGCCAACTTCGCGGGCCCGGAGCCGGGGAGCTGTTTTTT. This encodes CASSQLRGPGAGELFF.

V gene TRBV5-1 combines with J gene TRBJ2-7; D unclear. With 4 bases removed from V and 5 bases from J, the gap between germline ends came to 10 bases. The CDR3 extends over 12 amino acids. Germline V gene data show CDR1 as SGHRS and CDR2 as YFSETQ. As DNA, the CDR3 is TGCGCCAGCAGCATCTCCACGAACGAGCAGTACTTC. This translates into CASSISTNEQYF.

The rearrangement uses TRBV5-1 and TRBJ1-2; D remains unclear. The V end lost 2 bases, the J end lost 2 bases, and 7 bases lay between the germline ends. This CDR3 spans 13 amino acids. CDR1 SGHRS and CDR2 YFSETQ come from the germline V gene. CDR3 DNA sequence: TGCGCCAGCAGCTTACTGGAGAACTATGGCTACACCTTC. Amino acids: CASSLLENYGYTF.

This chain joins TRBV7-2 and TRBJ1-5, with TRBD1 matching over 8 bases. Germline V CDR1 and CDR2: SGHTA, FQGNSA. Trimming cost V 4 bases and J 6 bases; bases outside gene matches: 5. CDR3 length equals 14 residues. This chain's CDR3 is CASSSGQAFQPQHF. CDR3 nucleotides: TGTGCCAGCAGCTCGGGACAGGCCTTTCAGCCCCAGCATTTT.

The chain carries TRBV7-6 and TRBJ2-7, with D perhaps TRBD1 (6 bases). Germline V gives CDR1 SGHVS, CDR2 FNYEAQ. The CDR3 length is 12 residues. With 4 bases removed from V and 4 bases from J, the gap between germline ends came to 8 bases. CDR3 nucleotide sequence: TGTGCCAGCAGCTCGACAGGATACGAGCAGTACTTC. This sequence encodes CASSSTGYEQYF.

This chain uses TRBV7-8 with TRBJ1-5, with D maybe TRBD1 (6 bases). CDR3 length: 18 residues. The germline CDR1 and CDR2 sequences are SGHVS and FQNEAQ. The V end was cut by 5 bases, the J end by 9 bases, with 29 bases between. The CDR3 DNA sequence: TGTGCCAGCAGCCCCGATTTAGGGGGGCTCATAATGTCTCTGCCCCAGCATTTT. Translated: CASSPDLGGLIMSLPQHF.

The chain joins TRBV7-8 to TRBJ1-4; D unresolved. This CDR3 has 12 residues. Germline CDR1 and CDR2: SGHVS and FQNEAQ. The germline V and J ends were trimmed by 2 bases and 6 bases, with 4 bases remaining between them. The CDR3 DNA reads as TGTGCCAGCAGCTTAAAATATGAAAAACTGTTTTTT. Its translation: CASSLKYEKLFF.

V gene TRBV5-4 combines with J gene TRBJ2-2, with 7 nucleotides matching TRBD1. The germline CDR1 and CDR2 sequences are SGHNT and YYREEE (reference sequence). Unmatched junction bases numbered 4, after V lost 4 bases and J lost 1 base. The CDR3 covers 15 residues. The CDR3 sequence: CASSPWTGNTGELFF. In nucleotides, the CDR3 is TGTGCCAGCAGCCCCTGGACAGGGAACACCGGGGAGCTGTTTTTT. Based on the CDR3 plus reference TRBV5-4 and TRBJ2-2, the full variable domain is ETGVTQSPTHLIKTRGQQVTLRCSSQSGHNTVSWYQQALGQGPQFIFQYYREEENGRGNFPPRFSGLQFPNYSSELNVNALELDDSALYLCASSPWTGNTGELFFGEGSRLTVL.

V and J are TRBV29-1 and TRBJ2-7; 9 positions agree with TRBD2. The V gene end was trimmed by 6 bases and the J gene end by 2 bases; junction bases not matched to a gene: 8. The CDR3 length is 14 residues. Germline CDR1 reads SQVTM; CDR2 reads ANQGSEA. The CDR3 loop is CSVANLAGTYEQYF. DNA for the CDR3: TGCAGCGTCGCCAACCTAGCGGGGACCTACGAGCAGTACTTC.